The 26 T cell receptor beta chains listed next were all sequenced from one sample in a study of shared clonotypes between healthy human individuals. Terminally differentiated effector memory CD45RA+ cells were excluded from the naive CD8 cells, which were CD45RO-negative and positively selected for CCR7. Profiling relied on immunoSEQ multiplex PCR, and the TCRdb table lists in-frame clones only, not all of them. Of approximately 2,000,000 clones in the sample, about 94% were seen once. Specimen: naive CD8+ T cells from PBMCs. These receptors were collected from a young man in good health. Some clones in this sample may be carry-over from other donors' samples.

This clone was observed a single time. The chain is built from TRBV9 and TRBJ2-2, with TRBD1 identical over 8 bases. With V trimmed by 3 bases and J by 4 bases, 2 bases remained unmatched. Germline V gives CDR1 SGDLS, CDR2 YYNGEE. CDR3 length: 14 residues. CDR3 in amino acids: CASSDRGVTGELFF. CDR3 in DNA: TGTGCCAGCAGCGACAGGGGGGTCACCGGGGAGCTGTTTTTT.

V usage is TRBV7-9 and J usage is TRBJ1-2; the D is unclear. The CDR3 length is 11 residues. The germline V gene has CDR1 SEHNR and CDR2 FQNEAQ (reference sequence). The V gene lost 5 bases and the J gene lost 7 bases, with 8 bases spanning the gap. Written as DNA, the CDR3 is TGTGCCAGCAGCGGCAAGGCTGGCTACACCTTC. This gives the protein CASSGKAGYTF.

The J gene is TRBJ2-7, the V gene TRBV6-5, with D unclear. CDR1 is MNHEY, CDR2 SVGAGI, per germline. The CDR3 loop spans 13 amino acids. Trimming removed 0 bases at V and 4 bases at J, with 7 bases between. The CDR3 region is CASSYSLYYEQYF. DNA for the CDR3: TGTGCCAGCAGTTACTCATTGTATTACGAGCAGTACTTC.

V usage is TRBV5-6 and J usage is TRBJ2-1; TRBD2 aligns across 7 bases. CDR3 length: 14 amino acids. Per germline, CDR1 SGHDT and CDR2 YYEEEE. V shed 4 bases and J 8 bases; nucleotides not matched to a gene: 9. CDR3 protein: CASSPGRGVDEQFF. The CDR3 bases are TGTGCCAGCAGCCCGGGACGGGGGGTGGATGAGCAGTTCTTC.

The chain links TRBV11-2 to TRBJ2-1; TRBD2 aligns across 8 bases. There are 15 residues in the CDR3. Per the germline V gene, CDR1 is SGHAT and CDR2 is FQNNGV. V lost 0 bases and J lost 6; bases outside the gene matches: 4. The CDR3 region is CASSLESGSVNEQFF. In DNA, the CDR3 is TGTGCCAGCAGCTTAGAAAGCGGGAGCGTCAATGAGCAGTTCTTC.

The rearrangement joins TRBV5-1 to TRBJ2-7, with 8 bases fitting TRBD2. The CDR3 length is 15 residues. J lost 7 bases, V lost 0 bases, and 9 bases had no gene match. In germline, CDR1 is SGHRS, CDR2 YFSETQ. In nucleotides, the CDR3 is TGCGCCAGCAGCTTGGCCCCGGCGGGAGGTAGTGAGCAGTACTTC. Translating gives CASSLAPAGGSEQYF.

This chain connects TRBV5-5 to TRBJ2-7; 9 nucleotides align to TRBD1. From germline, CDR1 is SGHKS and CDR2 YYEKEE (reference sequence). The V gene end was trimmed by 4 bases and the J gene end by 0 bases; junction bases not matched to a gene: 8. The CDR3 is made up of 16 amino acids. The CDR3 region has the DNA TGTGCCAGCAGCCCACGCGGGACAGGGAGCTCCTACGAGCAGTACTTC. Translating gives CASSPRGTGSSYEQYF.

The CDR3 loop is CASSERQANYGYTF. In nucleotides, the CDR3 is TGCGCCAGCAGCGAGCGACAGGCTAACTATGGCTACACCTTC. This chain links TRBV4-1 with TRBJ1-2, with D possibly matching TRBD1 (6 bases). Per germline, CDR1 MGHRA and CDR2 YSYEKL. V lost 5 bases, J lost 0 bases, and 10 bases lay in between. The CDR3 runs 14 residues.

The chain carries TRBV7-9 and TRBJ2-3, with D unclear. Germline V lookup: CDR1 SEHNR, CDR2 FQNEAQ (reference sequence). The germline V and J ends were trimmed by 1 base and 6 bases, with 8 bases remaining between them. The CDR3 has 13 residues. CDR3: CASSLVRADTQYF. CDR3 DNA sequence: TGTGCCAGCAGCTTAGTACGGGCCGATACGCAGTATTTT.

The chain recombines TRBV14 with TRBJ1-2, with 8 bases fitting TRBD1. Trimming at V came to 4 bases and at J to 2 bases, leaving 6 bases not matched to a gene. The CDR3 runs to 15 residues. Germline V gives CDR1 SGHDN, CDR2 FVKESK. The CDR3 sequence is CASSPRTGRNYGYTF. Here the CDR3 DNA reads TGTGCCAGCAGCCCGAGGACAGGGAGAAACTATGGCTACACCTTC.

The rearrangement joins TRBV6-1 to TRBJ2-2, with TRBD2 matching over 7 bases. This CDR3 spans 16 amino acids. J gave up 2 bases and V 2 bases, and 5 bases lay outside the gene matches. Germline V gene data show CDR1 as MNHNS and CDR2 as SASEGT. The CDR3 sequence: CASSEYGGLNTGELFF. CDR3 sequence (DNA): TGTGCCAGCAGTGAATATGGGGGACTAAACACCGGGGAGCTGTTTTTT.

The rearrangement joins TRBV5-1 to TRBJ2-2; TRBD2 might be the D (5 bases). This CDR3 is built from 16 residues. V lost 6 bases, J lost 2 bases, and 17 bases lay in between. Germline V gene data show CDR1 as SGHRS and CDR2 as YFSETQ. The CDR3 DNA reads TGCGCCAGCACATTCACCGGGAACTACAACACCGGGGAGCTGTTTTTT. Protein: CASTFTGNYNTGELFF.

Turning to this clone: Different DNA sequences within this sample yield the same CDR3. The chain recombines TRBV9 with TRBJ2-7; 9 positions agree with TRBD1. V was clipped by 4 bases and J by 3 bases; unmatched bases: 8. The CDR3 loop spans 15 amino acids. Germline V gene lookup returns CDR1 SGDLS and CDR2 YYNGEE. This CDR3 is CASSPSGTGLYEQYF. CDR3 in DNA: TGTGCCAGCAGCCCCTCCGGGACAGGGCTCTACGAGCAGTACTTC.

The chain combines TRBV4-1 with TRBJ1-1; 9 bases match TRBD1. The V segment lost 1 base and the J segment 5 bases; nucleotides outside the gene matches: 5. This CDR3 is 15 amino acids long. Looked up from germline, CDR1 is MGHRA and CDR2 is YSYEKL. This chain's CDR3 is CASSQGGTGRTEAFF. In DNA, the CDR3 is TGCGCCAGCAGCCAAGGGGGGACAGGGAGGACTGAAGCTTTCTTT.

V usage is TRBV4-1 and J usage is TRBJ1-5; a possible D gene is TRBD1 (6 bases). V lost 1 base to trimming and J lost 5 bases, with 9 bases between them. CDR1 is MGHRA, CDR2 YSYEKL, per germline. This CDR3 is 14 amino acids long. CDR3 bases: TGCGCCAGCAGCCAAGTGGGGGGCGATCAGCCCCAGCATTTT. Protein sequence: CASSQVGGDQPQHF.

The CDR3 sequence: CASSLSRDLAYNEQFF. CDR3 bases: TGTGCCAGCAGTTTATCCCGGGACCTCGCCTACAATGAGCAGTTCTTC. This rearrangement joins TRBV27 to TRBJ2-1; D may match TRBD1 or TRBD2 (5 bases each). With 0 bases removed from V and 2 bases from J, the gap between germline ends came to 11 bases. This CDR3 spans 16 amino acids. Germline values: CDR1 MNHEY, CDR2 SMNVEV (reference sequence).

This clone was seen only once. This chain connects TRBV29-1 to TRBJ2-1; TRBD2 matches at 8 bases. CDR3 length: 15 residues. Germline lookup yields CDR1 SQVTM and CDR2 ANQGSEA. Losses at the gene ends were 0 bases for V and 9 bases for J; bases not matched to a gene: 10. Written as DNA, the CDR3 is TGCAGCGTTGAAGATGTGGGACTAGGACTTCGTGAGCAGTTCTTC. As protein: CSVEDVGLGLREQFF.

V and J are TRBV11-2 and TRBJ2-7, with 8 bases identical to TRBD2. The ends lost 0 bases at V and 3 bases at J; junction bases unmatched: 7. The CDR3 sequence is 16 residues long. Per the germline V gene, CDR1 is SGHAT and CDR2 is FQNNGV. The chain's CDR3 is CASSLDFGGVFYEQYF. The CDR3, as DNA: TGTGCCAGCAGCTTAGATTTCGGGGGGGTTTTCTACGAGCAGTACTTC.

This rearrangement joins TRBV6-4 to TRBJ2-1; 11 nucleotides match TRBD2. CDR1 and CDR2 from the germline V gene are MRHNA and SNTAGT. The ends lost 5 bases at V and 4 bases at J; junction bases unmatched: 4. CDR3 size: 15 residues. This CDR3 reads CASSPTSGGYNEQFF. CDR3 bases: TGTGCCAGCAGTCCCACTAGCGGGGGATACAATGAGCAGTTCTTC.

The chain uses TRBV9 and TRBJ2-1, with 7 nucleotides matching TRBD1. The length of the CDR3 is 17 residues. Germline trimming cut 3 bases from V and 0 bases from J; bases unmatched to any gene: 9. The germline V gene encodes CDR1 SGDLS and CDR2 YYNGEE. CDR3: CASSGSVGGSSYNEQFF. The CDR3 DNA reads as TGTGCCAGCAGCGGATCAGTAGGGGGCAGCTCCTACAATGAGCAGTTCTTC.

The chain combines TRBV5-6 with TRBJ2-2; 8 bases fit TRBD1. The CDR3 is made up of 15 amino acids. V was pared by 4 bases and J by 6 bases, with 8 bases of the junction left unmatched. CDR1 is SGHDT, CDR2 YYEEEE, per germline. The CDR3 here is CASSPDRGSAGELFF. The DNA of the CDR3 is TGTGCCAGCAGCCCTGACAGGGGATCGGCCGGGGAGCTGTTTTTT. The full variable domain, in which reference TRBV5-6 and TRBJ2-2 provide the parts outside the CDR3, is DAGVTQSPTHLIKTRGQQVTLRCSPKSGHDTVSWYQQALGQGPQFIFQYYEEEERQRGNFPDRFSGHQFPNYSSELNVNALLLGDSALYLCASSPDRGSAGELFFGEGSRLTVL.

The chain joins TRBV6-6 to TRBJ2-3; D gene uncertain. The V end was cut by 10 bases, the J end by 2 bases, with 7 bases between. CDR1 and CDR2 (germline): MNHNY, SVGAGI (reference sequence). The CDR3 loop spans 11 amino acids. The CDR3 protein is CATSHTDTQYF. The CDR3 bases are TGTGCCACCTCTCACACAGATACGCAGTATTTT.

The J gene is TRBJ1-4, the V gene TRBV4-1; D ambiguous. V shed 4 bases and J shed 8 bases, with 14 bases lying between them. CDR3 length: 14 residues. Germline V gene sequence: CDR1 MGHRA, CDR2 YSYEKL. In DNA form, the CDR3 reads TGCGCCAGCAGCCCGACGGCAAAGAGAGAAAAACTGTTTTTT. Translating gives CASSPTAKREKLFF.

CDR3 in amino acids: CASSPPGQGFPDDNIQYF. The DNA for the CDR3 is TGTGCCAGCAGCCCCCCGGGACAGGGGTTTCCTGACGATAACATTCAGTACTTC. The genes are TRBV7-9 and TRBJ2-4, with 10 bases aligning to TRBD1. The CDR3 runs to 18 residues. Germline V gene sequence: CDR1 SEHNR, CDR2 FQNEAQ (reference sequence). Trimming at V came to 5 bases and at J to 7 bases, leaving 17 bases not matched to a gene.

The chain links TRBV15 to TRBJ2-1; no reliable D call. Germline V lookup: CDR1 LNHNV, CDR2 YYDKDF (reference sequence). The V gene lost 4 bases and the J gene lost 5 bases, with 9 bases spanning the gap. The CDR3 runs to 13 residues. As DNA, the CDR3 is TGTGCCACCAGCATCCACTACGACAATGAGCAGTTCTTC. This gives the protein CATSIHYDNEQFF.

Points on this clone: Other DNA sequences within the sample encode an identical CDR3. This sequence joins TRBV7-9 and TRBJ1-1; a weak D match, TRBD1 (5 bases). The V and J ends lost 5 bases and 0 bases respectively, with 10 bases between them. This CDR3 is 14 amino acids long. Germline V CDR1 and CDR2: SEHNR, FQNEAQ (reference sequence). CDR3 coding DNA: TGTGCCAGCAGCGCACCCAGGGTGAACACTGAAGCTTTCTTT. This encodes CASSAPRVNTEAFF. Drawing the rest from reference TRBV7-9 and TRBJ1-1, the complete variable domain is DTGVSQNPRHKITKRGQNVTFRCDPISEHNRLYWYRQTLGQGPEFLTYFQNEAQLEKSRLLSDRFSAERPKGSFSTLEIQRTEQGDSAMYLCASSAPRVNTEAFFGQGTRLTVV.